This passage covers 15 T cell receptor beta chains from one sample sequenced in a study of T cells in Graves' hyperthyroidism and ophthalmopathy. TCR beta CDR3 regions were amplified from RNA transcripts. A set of HTBI primers served as the primers for a first-round RT-PCR of the TCR CDR3. TCRdb passed the multiplex PCR reads through MiXCR, listing each CDR3 protein once. Of 250,000 to 300,000 distinct CDR3 sequences listed, about 19% are singletons. The sample comprised blood. These receptors were obtained from a man aged 45-65 years with Graves' ophthalmopathy.

This clonotype showed up many times. The chain carries TRBV7-8 and TRBJ1-1; TRBD1 agrees at 10 bases. The CDR3 is 19 amino acids. Losses at the gene ends were 0 bases for V and 4 bases for J; bases not matched to a gene: 14. Germline V gene data show CDR1 as SGHVS and CDR2 as FQNEAQ. CDR3 coding DNA: TGTGCCAGCAGCTTAGCGTTTAGGGACAGGGGTAACGAAGGCACTGAAGCTTTCTTT. This codes for CASSLAFRDRGNEGTEAFF.

This clonotype was found many times. The chain employs TRBV11-2 and TRBJ1-1, with TRBD1 matching 7 bases. Germline trimming cut 4 bases from V and 1 base from J; bases unmatched to any gene: 6. There are 15 residues in the CDR3. The germline V gene encodes CDR1 SGHAT and CDR2 FQNNGV. In DNA, the CDR3 is TGTGCCAGCAGCTCCGGACAGGTCGAGAACACTGAAGCTTTCTTT. As protein: CASSSGQVENTEAFF. The full variable domain, in which reference TRBV11-2 and TRBJ1-1 provide the parts outside the CDR3, is EAGVAQSPRYKIIEKRQSVAFWCNPISGHATLYWYQQILGQGPKLLIQFQNNGVVDDSQLPKDRFSAERLKGVDSTLKIQPAKLEDSAVYLCASSSGQVENTEAFFGQGTRLTVV.

Concerning this clonotype itself: With a much larger clone just one base away, this may be a read error. This chain connects TRBV28 to TRBJ1-1; D remains ambiguous. This CDR3 contains 11 residues. Germline V gene sequence: CDR1 MDHEN, CDR2 SYDVKM. The V end lost 11 bases, the J end lost 3 bases, and 10 bases lay between the germline ends. The CDR3 sequence: CAATEDTEAFF. The CDR3 region has the DNA TGTGCCGCCACCGAGGACACTGAAGCTTTCTTT.

This clonotype was seen ten or more times. The chain uses TRBV12-3 or TRBV12-4 and TRBJ2-3; 10 nucleotides line up with TRBD1. The CDR3 runs to 14 residues. With V trimmed by 5 bases and J by 6 bases, 5 bases remained unmatched. The CDR3 here is CASSRTGGRDTQYF. The CDR3 DNA reads TGTGCCAGCAGTCGGACAGGGGGTCGGGATACGCAGTATTTT.

This clonotype has at least ten counts. The V gene is TRBV7-9, the J gene TRBJ2-7; D may be TRBD1 or TRBD2 (5 bases each). The CDR3 spans 16 residues. Germline V CDR1 and CDR2: SEHNR, FQNEAQ (reference sequence). V lost 1 base, J lost 2 bases, and 15 bases lay in between. CDR3 region: CASSLEKGENPYEQYF. The CDR3, as DNA: TGTGCCAGCAGCTTAGAAAAAGGGGAGAATCCCTACGAGCAGTACTTC.

This clonotype occurred many times. The chain carries TRBV6-1 and TRBJ2-3, with TRBD2 identical over 7 bases. CDR3 length: 16 amino acids. Germline CDR1 MNHNS, CDR2 SASEGT. The J segment lost 3 bases and the V segment lost 3 bases, leaving 9 bases of the junction unmatched. CDR3 nucleotide sequence: TGTGCCAGCAGTGACCTGATGGCGGGAGCGACAGATACGCAGTATTTT. This encodes CASSDLMAGATDTQYF.

This clonotype was counted only a few times. This chain joins TRBV19 and TRBJ2-3; D gene ambiguous. The germline V gene has CDR1 LNHDA and CDR2 SQIVND (reference sequence). Trimming pared 3 bases from V and 3 bases from J, leaving 13 bases between. This CDR3 spans 15 amino acids. The CDR3 here is CASSIGPGRTDTQYF. For the CDR3, the DNA is TGTGCCAGTAGTATCGGGCCAGGTCGAACAGATACGCAGTATTTT.

This clonotype showed up just a few times. The chain uses TRBV6-1 and TRBJ1-3, with D perhaps TRBD1 (5 bases). In germline, CDR1 is MNHNS, CDR2 SASEGT. The CDR3 extends over 14 amino acids. V was pared by 8 bases and J by 0 bases, with 11 bases between. CDR3 sequence: CASGSGSSGNTIYF. The CDR3 region has the DNA TGTGCCAGCGGATCAGGGAGCTCTGGAAACACCATATATTTT.

With respect to this clonotype: One junction end does not reproduce the germline sequence, and a read error may be involved. V is TRBV11-2 and J is TRBJ2-5; the D gene is possibly TRBD2 (6 bases). The germline CDR1 and CDR2 sequences are SGHAT and FQNNGV. This CDR3 contains 16 residues. CDR3 loop: CASSQGLADSLETQYF. The CDR3 nucleotides are TGCGCCAGCAGCCAAGGATTAGCGGACTCCCTGGAGACCCAGTACTTC.

This clonotype has a handful of counts. This sequence joins TRBV19 and TRBJ1-2; D not resolved. The germline gives CDR1 LNHDA, CDR2 SQIVND (reference sequence). Between the trimmed V and J ends, which lost 6 bases and 4 bases, there was a span of 12 bases. This CDR3 spans 13 amino acids. The CDR3: CASSAGPAYGYTF. CDR3 coding DNA: TGTGCCAGTAGCGCAGGTCCGGCCTATGGCTACACCTTC.

This clonotype was seen at least ten times. The chain links TRBV18 to TRBJ2-7; the match to TRBD1 covers 8 bases. This CDR3 contains 16 residues. The J segment lost 1 base and the V segment lost 2 bases, leaving 7 bases of the junction unmatched. CDR1 is KGHSH, CDR2 LQKENI, per germline. The CDR3 coding sequence is TGTGCCAGCTCACCATCCCGGGACAGGAATTCCTACGAGCAGTACTTC. This encodes CASSPSRDRNSYEQYF.

This clonotype was counted ten times or more. The chain employs TRBV2 and TRBJ2-5; TRBD2 might be the D (5 bases). The CDR3 totals 14 residues. CDR1 SNHLY and CDR2 FYNNEI come from the germline V gene. Trimming cost V 3 bases and J 2 bases, with 10 bases left between them. The CDR3 DNA is TGTGCCAGCAGTGACCAGCGGAGGCAAGAGACCCAGTACTTC. Translated, it gives CASSDQRRQETQYF.

The CDR3 protein is CASSPASGESNQPQHF. DNA for the CDR3: TGTGCCAGCTCACCAGCCAGCGGAGAAAGCAATCAGCCCCAGCATTTT. The V call is TRBV18, the J call TRBJ1-5; D is undetermined. The CDR3 totals 16 residues. Germline V lookup: CDR1 KGHSH, CDR2 LQKENI. V lost 2 bases and J 1 base, leaving 12 bases between the germline ends.

The rearrangement uses TRBV2 and TRBJ2-7; D is ambiguous. V was pared by 6 bases and J by 0 bases, with 15 bases between. This CDR3 spans 15 amino acids. Germline assignment: CDR1 SNHLY and CDR2 FYNNEI. Written as DNA, the CDR3 is TGTGCCAGCAGGGAACCGGGCGTGATCTCCTACGAGCAGTACTTC. Its translation is CASREPGVISYEQYF. Filled out from reference TRBV2 and TRBJ2-7, the complete variable domain reads EPEVTQTPSHQVTQMGQEVILRCVPISNHLYFYWYRQILGQKVEFLVSFYNNEISEKSEIFDDQFSVERPDGSNFTLKIRSTKLEDSAMYFCASREPGVISYEQYFGPGTRLTVT.

This clonotype came up many times. The genes are TRBV7-8 and TRBJ2-2, with D perhaps TRBD1 or TRBD2 (5 bases each). The CDR3 has 15 residues. Trimming took off 5 bases at V and 6 bases at J, with 16 bases between the two ends. Germline CDR1 reads SGHVS; CDR2 reads FQNEAQ. In nucleotides, the CDR3 is TGTGCCAGCAGCCCGGACCAGGGAGATTCCGGGGAGCTGTTTTTT. Protein sequence: CASSPDQGDSGELFF.